Listed below are T cell receptor beta chains from one sample, sequenced in a study of shared clonotypes between healthy human individuals. TCRdb's table, derived via immunoSEQ multiplex PCR, lists solely in-frame clones and lacks some. The table includes roughly 550,000 clones, around 95% detected once. The sequenced sample was naive CD8+ T cells sorted from blood. The receptors here all came from a woman in her thirties in good health. Both conserved end residues are part of each CDR3. Fields, in order: D gene, clone size, V gene, J gene, CDR3 protein, CDR3 DNA. D genes are given only for firm matches. Expanded clones are given a class, and other clones once, few, many or no size at all.

-	-	TRBV28	TRBJ1-2	CASSLKGVGSGYTF	TGTGCCAGCAGTTTAAAAGGGGTTGGTTCAGGCTACACCTTC
-	-	TRBV13	TRBJ2-5	CASSLGGRETQYF	TGTGCCAGCAGCTTAGGGGGCCGAGAGACCCAGTACTTC
TRBD2	-	TRBV7-2	TRBJ2-7	CASSFRPGLAAYEQYF	TGTGCCAGCAGCTTCAGACCGGGACTAGCGGCCTACGAGCAGTACTTC
-	-	TRBV28	TRBJ2-7	CASSSFAGLNEQYF	TGTGCCAGCAGTTCTTTTGCGGGACTCAACGAGCAGTACTTC
TRBD2	-	TRBV4-2	TRBJ2-7	CASSQERGLAAYEQYF	TGTGCCAGCAGCCAAGAACGGGGACTAGCGGCCTACGAGCAGTACTTC
TRBD1	-	TRBV27	TRBJ2-3	CASSLMGQSRKTQYF	TGTGCCAGCAGTTTGATGGGACAGTCCCGGAAAACGCAGTATTTT
TRBD1	once	TRBV5-1	TRBJ2-7	CASSRGVPGQGSYEQYF	TGCGCCAGCAGCCGGGGTGTTCCGGGACAGGGCTCCTACGAGCAGTACTTC
TRBD2	-	TRBV29-1	TRBJ2-7	CSVGTSGRSNEQYF	TGCAGCGTTGGGACTAGCGGGAGAAGCAACGAGCAGTACTTC
-	once	TRBV27	TRBJ2-7	CASSLSRGAEQYF	TGTGCCAGCAGTTTATCGAGAGGGGCCGAGCAGTACTTC
-	once	TRBV27	TRBJ2-3	CASSSGSTDTQYF	TGTGCCAGCAGTTCCGGTAGCACAGATACGCAGTATTTT
-	-	TRBV28	TRBJ2-7	CASSSPRGTAYEQYF	TGTGCCAGCAGTTCGCCCCGGGGGACGGCCTACGAGCAGTACTTC
-	-	TRBV6-5	TRBJ2-1	CASSYSGANEQFF	TGTGCCAGCAGTTACTCAGGGGCCAATGAGCAGTTCTTC
-	-	TRBV5-4	TRBJ2-7	CASSLERSYEQYF	TGTGCCAGCAGCTTGGAGCGGAGCTACGAGCAGTACTTC
-	-	TRBV10-1	TRBJ2-7	CASNTGTGSEQYF	TGCGCCAGCAATACCGGGACGGGGAGCGAGCAGTACTTC
-	-	TRBV11-2	TRBJ2-1	CASSLDGGKQFF	TGTGCCAGCAGCTTAGACGGCGGGAAGCAGTTCTTC
TRBD2	-	TRBV30	TRBJ2-7	CAWSSGRVNEQYF	TGTGCCTGGAGTAGCGGGAGGGTCAACGAGCAGTACTTC
-	-	TRBV30	TRBJ1-2	CAWSVRVRTNYGYTF	TGTGCCTGGAGTGTACGGGTCAGGACTAACTATGGCTACACCTTC
-	-	TRBV5-1	TRBJ1-1	CASSLVQGAYTEAFF	TGCGCCAGCAGCTTGGTTCAGGGCGCGTACACTGAAGCTTTCTTT
-	once	TRBV12-2	TRBJ2-2	CASRAGRVTGELFF	TGTGCAAGTCGCGCGGGACGGGTCACCGGGGAGCTGTTTTTT
TRBD1	-	TRBV29-1	TRBJ1-1	CSADRGENTEAFF	TGCAGCGCAGACAGGGGGGAGAACACTGAAGCTTTCTTT
-	-	TRBV27	TRBJ1-2	CASSFGPLYGYTF	TGTGCCAGCAGTTTTGGCCCCCTCTATGGCTACACCTTC
TRBD2	-	TRBV15	TRBJ2-7	CATSKGLAENAREQYF	TGTGCCACCAGCAAAGGACTAGCGGAAAATGCTAGAGAGCAGTACTTC
TRBD2	-	TRBV9	TRBJ2-7	CASSVGLAGVDEQYF	TGTGCCAGCAGCGTAGGTCTAGCGGGAGTCGACGAGCAGTACTTC
TRBD2	-	TRBV9	TRBJ2-5	CASSNSGETQYF	TGTGCCAGCAGCAATAGCGGGGAGACCCAGTACTTC
-	-	TRBV9	TRBJ2-2	CASSDDGELFF	TGTGCCAGCAGCGATGACGGGGAGCTGTTTTTT
TRBD2	-	TRBV14	TRBJ2-5	CASSSRTSGSETQYF	TGTGCCAGCAGCTCGAGGACTAGCGGGAGTGAGACCCAGTACTTC
TRBD1	-	TRBV19	TRBJ2-7	CASSPGQGWSYEQYF	TGTGCCAGTAGTCCCGGACAGGGATGGTCCTACGAGCAGTACTTC
-	once	TRBV19	TRBJ2-5	CASRGEETQYF	TGTGCCAGTAGGGGTGAAGAGACCCAGTACTTC
-	-	TRBV7-8	TRBJ2-1	CASSWGSYNEQFF	TGTGCCAGCAGCTGGGGGTCCTACAATGAGCAGTTCTTC
TRBD2	-	TRBV19	TRBJ2-7	CASSTLAGYYEQYF	TGTGCCAGTAGTACCTTAGCGGGTTACTACGAGCAGTACTTC
-	once	TRBV28	TRBJ1-1	CASSSSQGMAWTEAFF	TGTGCCAGCAGTTCATCCCAAGGAATGGCTTGGACTGAAGCTTTCTTT
-	once	TRBV7-9	TRBJ2-1	CASSPRLGRSYNEQFF	TGTGCCAGCAGCCCCAGGCTCGGGCGTTCCTACAATGAGCAGTTCTTC
-	once	TRBV4-1	TRBJ1-1	CASSQVGGMNTEAFF	TGCGCCAGCAGCCAGGTGGGGGGGATGAACACTGAAGCTTTCTTT
-	-	TRBV5-8	TRBJ2-1	CASSSHPRVREQFF	TGTGCCAGCAGCTCACACCCTAGGGTTCGTGAGCAGTTCTTC
TRBD1	-	TRBV19	TRBJ1-5	CASSDLGTGIMDQPQHF	TGTGCCAGTAGTGACCTTGGGACAGGGATAATGGATCAGCCCCAGCATTTT
-	once	TRBV19	TRBJ1-1	CASIAKQGTEAFF	TGTGCCAGTATCGCTAAGCAGGGGACTGAAGCTTTCTTT